This section outlines one TCR beta chain sequence together with its context. Assay: immunoSEQ multiplex PCR; the TCRdb copy retains only in-frame clones and omits some. The sample yields 70,000 or so clones, about 85% seen once. This record comes from a study of OX40 agonist ivuxolimab in advanced cancers. V was pared by 0 bases and J by 2 bases, with 1 base of the junction left unmatched. This CDR3 contains 15 residues. Looked up from germline, CDR1 is SGHVS and CDR2 is FNYEAQ. The receptor comes from an adult with an advanced solid tumor such as melanoma, head and neck, liver or kidney cancer. The input for sequencing was CD4+ or CD8+ T cells sorted from blood, taken in a trial of the OX40 agonist ivuxolimab. The genes are TRBV7-6 and TRBJ2-5; 9 bases align to TRBD1. CDR3 DNA: TGTGCCAGCAGCTTAGCAGGGACAGGGCAAGAGACCCAGTACTTC. Translated, it gives CASSLAGTGQETQYF.